The clone carrying this T cell receptor (beta chain) was counted between two and nine times. The time point denotes: persistent/refractory GD, antithyroid drugs over 5 years with positive TRAb. PBMCs were the source of the RNA used for TCR sequencing. This sample was included in a study of regulatory T cells in long-lasting Graves disease. Library construction for TCR beta used iRepertoire HTBI primers and Arm-PCR of CDR3 regions. One entry per CDR3 protein results from TCRdb running MiXCR on the multiplex PCR reads. The repertoire holds 300,000 to 500,000 distinct CDR3 sequences, less than 25% seen once, with around 20% in the top ten. With V trimmed by 6 bases and J by 2 bases, 9 bases remained unmatched. This CDR3 is 16 amino acids long. Germline assignment: CDR1 ENHRY and CDR2 SYGVKD.

The chain couples TRBV10-3 to TRBJ1-2; TRBD1 aligns across 10 bases. This receptor was identified in a female donor with Graves disease. Sequencing was performed on peripheral blood mononuclear cells (PBMCs), taken when the disease was refractory, from a patient treated with antithyroid drugs. The CDR3 here is CAIRREPGQGNYGYTF. CDR3 nucleotide sequence: TGTGCCATCAGGCGAGAACCGGGACAGGGGAACTATGGCTACACCTTC.